The 2 T cell receptor beta chains given below trace back to one sample, sequenced in a study of graft-versus-host responses after intestinal transplantation. These receptors have no known antigen. Data came from immunoSEQ multiplex PCR; TCRdb stores just in-frame clones and leaves some out. Of some 85,000 clones detected, about 90% appear once; the ten largest clones hold roughly 0.39%. Material: unstimulated CD8+ T cells sorted from spleen or lymph node cells, obtained before transplant. Receptor source: a human donor who was the organ donor for an intestinal transplant.

The chain couples TRBV27 to TRBJ2-7, with TRBD1 identical over 11 bases. The germline gives CDR1 MNHEY, CDR2 SMNVEV (reference sequence). V was clipped by 5 bases and J by 3 bases; unmatched bases: 3. This CDR3 is built from 14 residues. This chain's CDR3 is CASSLGQGDYEQYF. The DNA for the CDR3 is TGTGCCAGCAGTCTGGGACAGGGGGACTACGAGCAGTACTTC.

The count of this clone is one. The V and J genes are TRBV7-3 and TRBJ2-3; 9 nucleotides line up with TRBD2. With V trimmed by 5 bases and J by 6 bases, 9 bases remained unmatched. Germline V lookup: CDR1 SGHTA, CDR2 FQGTGA. This CDR3 has 15 residues. CDR3 nucleotides: TGTGCCAGCAGCAGATTAGCGGGGGCGGTGGATACGCAGTATTTT. It specifies CASSRLAGAVDTQYF.